Listed here are 28 T cell receptor beta chains from one sample, sequenced in a study of cytomegalovirus exposure and HLA in healthy donors. A multiplex PCR was run with 60 Vbeta primers and 13 Jbeta primers. TCRdb keeps only in-frame clones here, not all; method: immunoSEQ multiplex PCR. The sample holds 90,000 to 120,000 clones. The sample consisted of PBMCs. These receptors were taken from a man over 45 in good health and CMV-seronegative.

The chain has TRBV18 and TRBJ2-7; maybe TRBD1 (5 bases). Between the trimmed V and J ends, which lost 5 bases and 2 bases, there was a span of 10 bases. CDR3 length: 13 residues. Looked up from germline, CDR1 is KGHSH and CDR2 is LQKENI. The CDR3 region is CASSEDIPYEQYF. CDR3 in DNA: TGTGCCAGCTCAGAGGACATTCCCTACGAGCAGTACTTC.

The V and J genes are TRBV5-6 and TRBJ2-1, with D possibly matching TRBD2 (6 bases). CDR3 length equals 17 residues. V lost 4 bases and J lost 2, with 19 bases in between. The germline CDR1 and CDR2 sequences are SGHDT and YYEEEE. The CDR3 reads CASSQSRTTLPYNEQFF. The CDR3 region has the DNA TGTGCCAGCAGCCAATCTAGGACTACTCTCCCCTACAATGAGCAGTTCTTC.

The gene calls are TRBV12-5 and TRBJ2-7; 8 bases are a match to TRBD2. Trimming at V came to 0 bases and at J to 0 bases, leaving 7 bases not matched to a gene. In germline, CDR1 is LGHNT, CDR2 FRNRAP. The length of the CDR3 is 17 residues. CDR3 DNA: TGTGCTAGTGGTTTGGTCGTCGCGGGGGGTCCCTCCTACGAGCAGTACTTC. Its protein product is CASGLVVAGGPSYEQYF.

This sequence joins TRBV4-1 and TRBJ2-2; 7 bases are shared with TRBD1. The CDR3 extends over 15 amino acids. The V and J ends lost 4 bases and 1 base, in that order; junction bases with no gene match: 3. Germline CDR1 is MGHRA and CDR2 is YSYEKL. CDR3 DNA sequence: TGCGCCAGCAGCCCCTGGGACAGGAACACCGGGGAGCTGTTTTTT. It translates to CASSPWDRNTGELFF.

The CDR3: CASSPGTGGRNIQYF. The CDR3 DNA follows: TGTGCCAGCAGCCCGGGGACAGGGGGCCGTAACATTCAGTACTTC. The chain uses TRBV5-6 and TRBJ2-4; 12 positions match TRBD1. CDR3 length: 15 residues. V lost 4 bases and J lost 7; bases outside the gene matches: 6. In germline, CDR1 is SGHDT, CDR2 YYEEEE.

CDR3 loop: CASSLGQGFNEQYF. CDR3 bases: TGTGCCAGCAGCTTGGGACAGGGTTTCAACGAGCAGTACTTC. The V call is TRBV7-9, the J call TRBJ2-7; TRBD1 matches 9 bases. The length of the CDR3 is 14 residues. Germline lookup yields CDR1 SEHNR and CDR2 FQNEAQ (reference sequence). The J segment lost 5 bases and the V segment lost 3 bases, leaving 5 bases of the junction unmatched.

The V gene is TRBV7-2, the J gene TRBJ1-5; D uncertain. Trimming stripped 7 bases from V and 0 bases from J, with 7 bases between. CDR1 and CDR2 (germline): SGHTA, FQGNSA. CDR3 size: 13 residues. CDR3 in DNA: TGTGCCAGCACCAGAAATAGCAATCAGCCCCAGCATTTT. This translates into CASTRNSNQPQHF.

This chain links TRBV29-1 with TRBJ2-5; 10 nucleotides line up with TRBD2. After removal of 1 base from V and 2 bases from J, the junction contained 4 bases not matched to a gene. The CDR3 is made up of 15 amino acids. Looked up from germline, CDR1 is SQVTM and CDR2 is ANQGSEA. As DNA, the CDR3 is TGCAGCGTTGAAGTAGCGGGAGGATGGCAAGAGACCCAGTACTTC. Protein sequence: CSVEVAGGWQETQYF.

The rearrangement links TRBV6-1 to TRBJ2-5; TRBD2 matches 8 bases. Germline loops: CDR1 MNHNS, CDR2 SASEGT. V trimming: 1 base; J trimming: 4 bases; junction bases outside the gene matches: 5. The CDR3 has 15 residues. The CDR3 here is CASSEGGGTAETQYF. CDR3 DNA: TGTGCCAGCAGTGAAGGCGGGGGGACCGCAGAGACCCAGTACTTC.

The J gene is TRBJ1-6, the V gene TRBV5-1; D gene uncertain. Trimming cost V 5 bases and J 0 bases, with 6 bases left between them. Germline loops: CDR1 SGHRS, CDR2 YFSETQ. The CDR3 has 14 amino acids. CDR3 sequence (DNA): TGCGCCAGCAGGGAGAGCTCCTATAATTCACCCCTCCACTTT. It codes for CASRESSYNSPLHF.

V gene TRBV15 combines with J gene TRBJ2-5; TRBD1 agrees at 9 bases. The V segment lost 0 bases and the J segment 4 bases; nucleotides outside the gene matches: 6. The CDR3 length is 16 residues. CDR1 LNHNV and CDR2 YYDKDF come from the germline V gene (reference sequence). CDR3 DNA: TGTGCCACCAGCAGAGATCGGACAGGGGTGGGAGAGACCCAGTACTTC. Translating gives CATSRDRTGVGETQYF.

V gene TRBV7-6 combines with J gene TRBJ1-1; 9 bases map to TRBD1. The trim removed 3 bases at V and 0 bases at J, leaving 5 bases unmatched. The CDR3 has 16 amino acids. CDR1 SGHVS and CDR2 FNYEAQ come from the germline V gene. For the CDR3, the DNA is TGTGCCAGCAGCTTGGGGACAGGGAGGATGAACACTGAAGCTTTCTTT. It specifies CASSLGTGRMNTEAFF.

The gene calls are TRBV5-1 and TRBJ1-1; 10 positions agree with TRBD1. The CDR3 extends over 17 amino acids. V lost 4 bases and J lost 3; bases outside the gene matches: 12. Germline CDR1 is SGHRS and CDR2 is YFSETQ. For the CDR3, the DNA is TGCGCCAGCAGCATAAAGACAGGGGGCGGGAGGGACACTGAAGCTTTCTTT. This codes for CASSIKTGGGRDTEAFF.

In DNA, the CDR3 is TGTGCCAGCAGCTTAGGGCGGGGAAAGACCTACGAGCAGTACTTC. It codes for CASSLGRGKTYEQYF. This chain joins TRBV7-2 and TRBJ2-7; maybe TRBD2 (6 bases). The CDR3 is 15 amino acids. Trimming cost V 1 base and J 2 bases, with 12 bases left between them. Germline V gene sequence: CDR1 SGHTA, CDR2 FQGNSA.

The gene calls are TRBV19 and TRBJ2-7; no clear D gene. V was shortened by 1 base and J by 7 bases, with 8 bases between the two germline ends. CDR3 length: 12 residues. Germline V gene lookup returns CDR1 LNHDA and CDR2 SQIVND (reference sequence). This chain's CDR3 is CASSIVGGEQYF. Here the CDR3 DNA reads TGTGCCAGTAGTATAGTTGGCGGTGAGCAGTACTTC. Supplemented by reference TRBV19 and TRBJ2-7, the full variable domain reads DGGITQSPKYLFRKEGQNVTLSCEQNLNHDAMYWYRQDPGQGLRLIYYSQIVNDFQKGDIAEGYSVSREKKESFPLTVTSAQKNPTAFYLCASSIVGGEQYFGPGTRLTVT.

This chain connects TRBV30 to TRBJ2-7, with TRBD1 as a possible D gene (6 bases). Looked up from germline, CDR1 is GTSNPN and CDR2 is SVGIG (reference sequence). The CDR3 extends over 17 amino acids. The V gene lost 1 base and the J gene lost 5 bases, with 24 bases spanning the gap. CDR3 amino acids: CAWSDTGRGTRSNEQYF. CDR3 DNA: TGTGCCTGGAGTGATACAGGGAGAGGAACGAGGTCGAACGAGCAGTACTTC. The full variable domain, with the rest looked up from reference TRBV30 and TRBJ2-7, is SQTIHQWPATLVQPVGSPLSLECTVEGTSNPNLYWYRQAAGRGLQLLFYSVGIGQISSEVPQNLSASRPQDRQFILSSKKLLLSDSGFYLCAWSDTGRGTRSNEQYFGPGTRLTVT.

The chain links TRBV11-2 to TRBJ2-7; D not resolved. Trimming left V 1 base short and J 4 bases short, with 2 bases between. The CDR3 sequence is 11 residues long. Germline CDR1 and CDR2: SGHAT and FQNNGV. The CDR3 nucleotides are TGTGCCAGCAGCTTAGTATACGAGCAGTACTTC. Encoded protein: CASSLVYEQYF.

The V and J genes are TRBV11-2 and TRBJ2-1; TRBD2 aligns across 12 bases. The length of the CDR3 is 17 residues. The trim removed 4 bases at V and 6 bases at J, leaving 10 bases unmatched. Germline V CDR1 and CDR2: SGHAT, FQNNGV. CDR3 protein: CASSWRLAGGPANEQFF. In DNA form, the CDR3 reads TGTGCCAGCAGCTGGAGGCTAGCGGGAGGGCCGGCCAATGAGCAGTTCTTC.

In nucleotides, the CDR3 is TGTGCCAGTAGTATAGCAAGAAACCCCCGGGCTTTCTTT. It is translated as CASSIARNPRAFF. The chain links TRBV19 to TRBJ1-1; D is uncertain. Germline V gene lookup returns CDR1 LNHDA and CDR2 SQIVND (reference sequence). V lost 1 base and J lost 11, with 14 bases in between. This CDR3 is built from 13 residues.

The chain is built from TRBV6-5 and TRBJ1-2; no clear D. V was clipped by 4 bases and J by 8 bases, with 8 bases between them. The CDR3 sequence is 11 residues long. The germline V gene has CDR1 MNHEY and CDR2 SVGAGI. CDR3 protein: CASSSGLGYTF. DNA for the CDR3: TGTGCCAGCAGTTCAGGACTGGGCTACACCTTC.

V is TRBV4-3 and J is TRBJ2-7; TRBD1 matches at 8 bases. The CDR3 runs to 15 residues. Germline CDR1 and CDR2: LGHNA and YSLEER. V was pared by 4 bases and J by 5 bases, with 10 bases of the junction left unmatched. The CDR3 region has the DNA TGCGCCAGCAGCCGGTGGACAGGGTTAAACGACGAGCAGTACTTC. This translates into CASSRWTGLNDEQYF.

The V gene is TRBV20-1, the J gene TRBJ2-3; D unresolved. V was cut by 8 bases and J by 4 bases, with 10 bases left in between. Per the germline V gene, CDR1 is DFQATT and CDR2 is SNEGSKA (reference sequence). CDR3 length equals 11 residues. CDR3 nucleotides: TGCAGTTTTTCCTCCCCAGATACGCAGTATTTT. This encodes CSFSSPDTQYF.

This sequence joins TRBV6-6 and TRBJ1-1, with a possible D match to TRBD1 (6 bases). The CDR3 extends over 14 amino acids. Trimming left V 7 bases short and J 3 bases short, with 15 bases between. Germline CDR1 reads MNHNY; CDR2 reads SVGAGI (reference sequence). The CDR3 spells CASTQTRTDTEAFF. The CDR3 nucleotides read TGTGCCAGCACCCAAACGCGGACAGACACTGAAGCTTTCTTT.

The chain is built from TRBV4-1 and TRBJ1-3; D is perhaps TRBD1 (5 bases). Germline CDR1 is MGHRA and CDR2 is YSYEKL. This CDR3 is built from 16 residues. V lost 0 bases and J 3 bases, leaving 12 bases between the germline ends. The CDR3 nucleotides read TGCGCCAGCAGCCAAGATAGACAGAGAATTGGAAACACCATATATTTT. This encodes CASSQDRQRIGNTIYF.

The genes are TRBV28 and TRBJ1-4; 12 bases fit TRBD1. The CDR3 length is 14 residues. Germline V lookup: CDR1 MDHEN, CDR2 SYDVKM. The ends lost 8 bases at V and 7 bases at J; junction bases unmatched: 5. CDR3 in DNA: TGTGCCAGCCTGGGACAGGGGGCGGGTGAAAAACTGTTTTTT. Translation: CASLGQGAGEKLFF.

The chain carries TRBV7-9 and TRBJ1-4; D possibly corresponds to TRBD1 (5 bases). The ends were cut back, 6 bases at V and 8 bases at J, with 19 bases in the middle. The CDR3 extends over 15 amino acids. CDR1 is SEHNR, CDR2 FQNEAQ, per germline (reference sequence). The CDR3 DNA is TGTGCCAGCAGACCCCAAGGGGAATGGAACGAAAAACTGTTTTTT. Translating it yields CASRPQGEWNEKLFF.

The genes are TRBV27 and TRBJ2-7, with 7 bases that match TRBD1. Germline CDR1 reads MNHEY; CDR2 reads SMNVEV (reference sequence). The CDR3 extends over 14 amino acids. V lost 5 bases and J lost 6; bases outside the gene matches: 10. The CDR3 DNA sequence: TGTGCCAGCAGTCCCCGGGACAGACAGGTCGAGCAGTACTTC. This codes for CASSPRDRQVEQYF.

The V and J genes are TRBV7-8 and TRBJ2-1; D remains ambiguous. CDR3 length equals 17 residues. CDR1 SGHVS and CDR2 FQNEAQ come from the germline V gene. The germline V and J ends were trimmed by 0 bases and 2 bases, with 14 bases remaining between them. CDR3 bases: TGTGCCAGCAGCTTAGCCGATATCAACGCGCCCTACAATGAGCAGTTCTTC. This encodes CASSLADINAPYNEQFF.